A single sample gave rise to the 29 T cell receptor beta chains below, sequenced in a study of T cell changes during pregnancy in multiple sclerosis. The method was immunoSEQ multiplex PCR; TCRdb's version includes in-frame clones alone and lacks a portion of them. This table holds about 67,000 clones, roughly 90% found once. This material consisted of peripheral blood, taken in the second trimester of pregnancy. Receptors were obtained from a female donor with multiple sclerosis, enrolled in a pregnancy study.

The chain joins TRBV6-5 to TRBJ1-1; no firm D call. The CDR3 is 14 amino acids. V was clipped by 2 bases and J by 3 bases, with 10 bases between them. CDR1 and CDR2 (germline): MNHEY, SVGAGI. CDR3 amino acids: CASSYREGDTEAFF. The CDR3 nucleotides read TGTGCCAGCAGTTACAGGGAGGGAGACACTGAAGCTTTCTTT.

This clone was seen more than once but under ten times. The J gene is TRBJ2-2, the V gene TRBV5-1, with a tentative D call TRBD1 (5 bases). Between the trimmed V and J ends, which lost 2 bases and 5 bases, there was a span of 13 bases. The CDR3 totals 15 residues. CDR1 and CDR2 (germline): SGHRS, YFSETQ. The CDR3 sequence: CASSFQGLGTGELFF. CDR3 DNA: TGCGCCAGCAGCTTTCAGGGCCTGGGGACCGGGGAGCTGTTTTTT.

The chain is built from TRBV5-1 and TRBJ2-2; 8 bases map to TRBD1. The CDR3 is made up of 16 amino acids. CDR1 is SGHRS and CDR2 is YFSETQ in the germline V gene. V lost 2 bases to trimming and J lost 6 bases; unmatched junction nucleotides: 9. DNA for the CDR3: TGCGCCAGCAGCTTACTTCAGGGGGCTCTATCCGGGGAGCTGTTTTTT. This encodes CASSLLQGALSGELFF.

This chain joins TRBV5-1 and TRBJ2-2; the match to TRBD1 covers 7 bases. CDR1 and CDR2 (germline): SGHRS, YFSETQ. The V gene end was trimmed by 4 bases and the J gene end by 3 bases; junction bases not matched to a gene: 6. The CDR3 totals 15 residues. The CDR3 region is CASSTNTGDTGELFF. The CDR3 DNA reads TGCGCCAGCAGCACCAACACAGGGGACACCGGGGAGCTGTTTTTT.

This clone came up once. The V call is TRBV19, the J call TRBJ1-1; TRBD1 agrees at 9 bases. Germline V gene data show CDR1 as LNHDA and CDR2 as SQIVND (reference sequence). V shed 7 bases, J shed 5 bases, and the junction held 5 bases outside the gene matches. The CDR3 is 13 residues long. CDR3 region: CASTWTGVTEAFF. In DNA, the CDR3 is TGTGCCAGTACTTGGACAGGGGTGACTGAAGCTTTCTTT.

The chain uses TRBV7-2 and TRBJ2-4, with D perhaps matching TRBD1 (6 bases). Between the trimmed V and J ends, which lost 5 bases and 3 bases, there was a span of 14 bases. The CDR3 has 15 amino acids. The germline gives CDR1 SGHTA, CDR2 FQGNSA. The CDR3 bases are TGTGCCAGCAGCCCAGCAGGGGCTTTCAAAAACATTCAGTACTTC. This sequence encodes CASSPAGAFKNIQYF.

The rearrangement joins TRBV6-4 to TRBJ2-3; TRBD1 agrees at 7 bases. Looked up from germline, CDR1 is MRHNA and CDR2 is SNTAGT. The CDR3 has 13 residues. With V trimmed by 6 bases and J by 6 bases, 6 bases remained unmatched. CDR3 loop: CASRGTGADTQYF. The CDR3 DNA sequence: TGTGCCAGCAGGGGCACAGGGGCCGATACGCAGTATTTT.

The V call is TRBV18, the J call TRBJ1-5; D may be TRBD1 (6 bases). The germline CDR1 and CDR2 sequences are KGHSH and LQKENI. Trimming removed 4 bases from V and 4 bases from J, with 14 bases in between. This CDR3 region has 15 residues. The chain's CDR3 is CASSLNQQGNQPQHF. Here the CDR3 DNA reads TGTGCCAGCTCACTGAACCAGCAGGGGAATCAGCCCCAGCATTTT.

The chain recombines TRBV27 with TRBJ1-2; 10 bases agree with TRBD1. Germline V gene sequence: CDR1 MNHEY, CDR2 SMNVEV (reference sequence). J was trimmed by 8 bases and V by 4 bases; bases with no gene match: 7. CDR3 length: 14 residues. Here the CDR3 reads CASSSRQGAGGYTF. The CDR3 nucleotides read TGTGCCAGCAGTTCCCGACAGGGGGCAGGAGGCTACACCTTC.

Written as DNA, the CDR3 is TGCGCCAGCGGGGGCGGTACCGACGGAAGTGAAGCTTTCTTT. It specifies CASGGGTDGSEAFF. This chain uses TRBV5-1 with TRBJ1-1, with a possible D match to TRBD1 (6 bases). Germline V lookup: CDR1 SGHRS, CDR2 YFSETQ. V dropped 7 bases and J dropped 7 bases, with 20 bases sitting between them. There are 14 residues in the CDR3.

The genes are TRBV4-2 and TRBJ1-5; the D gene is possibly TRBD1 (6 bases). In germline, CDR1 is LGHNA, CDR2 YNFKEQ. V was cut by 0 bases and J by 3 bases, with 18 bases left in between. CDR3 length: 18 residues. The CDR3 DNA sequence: TGTGCCAGCAGCCAAGAGATAAGCGGACAGTGGGACAATCAGCCCCAGCATTTT. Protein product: CASSQEISGQWDNQPQHF.

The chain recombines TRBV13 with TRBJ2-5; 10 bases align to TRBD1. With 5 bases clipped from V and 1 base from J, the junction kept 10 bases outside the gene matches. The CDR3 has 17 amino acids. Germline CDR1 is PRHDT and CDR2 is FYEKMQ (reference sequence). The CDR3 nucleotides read TGTGCCAGCAGCGGTAGACAGGGGGCAGAATCCCAAGAGACCCAGTACTTC. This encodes CASSGRQGAESQETQYF.

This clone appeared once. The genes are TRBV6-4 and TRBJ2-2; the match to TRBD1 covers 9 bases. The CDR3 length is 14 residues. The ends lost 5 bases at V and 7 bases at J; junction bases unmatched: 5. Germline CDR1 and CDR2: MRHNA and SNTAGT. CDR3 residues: CASSYRGLDGELFF. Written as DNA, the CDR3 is TGTGCCAGCAGTTACAGGGGGCTGGACGGGGAGCTGTTTTTT.

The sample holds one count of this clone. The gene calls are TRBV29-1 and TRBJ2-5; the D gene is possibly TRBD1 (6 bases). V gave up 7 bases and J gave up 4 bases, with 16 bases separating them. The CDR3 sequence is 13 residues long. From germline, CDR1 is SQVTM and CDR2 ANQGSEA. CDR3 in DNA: TGCAGCGGTGACGACAGGATACGAGAGACCCAGTACTTC. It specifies CSGDDRIRETQYF.

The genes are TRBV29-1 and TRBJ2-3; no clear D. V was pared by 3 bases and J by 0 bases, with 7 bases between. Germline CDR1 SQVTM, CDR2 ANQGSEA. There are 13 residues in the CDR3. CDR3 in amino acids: CSVEGSSTDTQYF. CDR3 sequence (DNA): TGCAGCGTTGAGGGCAGTAGCACAGATACGCAGTATTTT.

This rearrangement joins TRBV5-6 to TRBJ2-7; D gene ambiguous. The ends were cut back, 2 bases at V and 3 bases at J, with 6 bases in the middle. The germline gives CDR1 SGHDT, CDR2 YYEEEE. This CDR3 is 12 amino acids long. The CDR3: CASSLFSYEQYF. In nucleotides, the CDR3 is TGTGCCAGCAGCTTATTTAGCTACGAGCAGTACTTC.

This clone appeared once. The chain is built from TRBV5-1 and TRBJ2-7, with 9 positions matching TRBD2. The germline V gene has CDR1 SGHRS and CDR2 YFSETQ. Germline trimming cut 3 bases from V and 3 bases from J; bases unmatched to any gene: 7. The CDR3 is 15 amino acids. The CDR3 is CASSWAAGGVYEQYF. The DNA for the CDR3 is TGCGCCAGCAGCTGGGCGGCGGGAGGGGTCTACGAGCAGTACTTC. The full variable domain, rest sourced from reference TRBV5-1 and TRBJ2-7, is KAGVTQTPRYLIKTRGQQVTLSCSPISGHRSVSWYQQTPGQGLQFLFEYFSETQRNKGNFPGRFSGRQFSNSRSEMNVSTLELGDSALYLCASSWAAGGVYEQYFGPGTRLTVT.

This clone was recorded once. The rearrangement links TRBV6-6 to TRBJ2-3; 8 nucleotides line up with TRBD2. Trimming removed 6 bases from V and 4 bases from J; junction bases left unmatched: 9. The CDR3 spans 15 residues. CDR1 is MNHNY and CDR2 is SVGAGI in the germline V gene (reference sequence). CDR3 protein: CASSTGLAGPDTQYF. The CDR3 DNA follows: TGTGCCAGCAGCACGGGATTAGCGGGACCAGATACGCAGTATTTT.

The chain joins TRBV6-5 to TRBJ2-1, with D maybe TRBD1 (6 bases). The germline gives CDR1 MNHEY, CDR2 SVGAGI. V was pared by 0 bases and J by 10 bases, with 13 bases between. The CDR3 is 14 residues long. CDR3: CASSYSGRGREQFF. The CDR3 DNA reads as TGTGCCAGCAGTTACTCGGGCAGGGGTCGCGAGCAGTTCTTC.

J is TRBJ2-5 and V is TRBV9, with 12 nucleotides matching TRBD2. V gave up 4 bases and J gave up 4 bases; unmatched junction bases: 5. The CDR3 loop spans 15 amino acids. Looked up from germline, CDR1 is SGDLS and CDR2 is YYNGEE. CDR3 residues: CASSWAGLAGETQYF. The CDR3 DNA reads TGTGCCAGCAGCTGGGCGGGACTAGCGGGAGAGACCCAGTACTTC.

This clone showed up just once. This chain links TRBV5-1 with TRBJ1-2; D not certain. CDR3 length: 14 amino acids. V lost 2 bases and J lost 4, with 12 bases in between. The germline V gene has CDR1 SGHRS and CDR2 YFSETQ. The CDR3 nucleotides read TGCGCCAGCAGCTTTGTCAGCGGCCTCTATGGCTACACCTTC. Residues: CASSFVSGLYGYTF.

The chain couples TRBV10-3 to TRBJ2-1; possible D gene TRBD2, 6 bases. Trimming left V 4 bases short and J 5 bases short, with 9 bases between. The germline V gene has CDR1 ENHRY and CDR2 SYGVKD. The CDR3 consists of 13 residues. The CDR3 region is CAISVGRHNEQFF. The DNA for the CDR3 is TGTGCCATCAGTGTAGGGAGGCACAATGAGCAGTTCTTC.

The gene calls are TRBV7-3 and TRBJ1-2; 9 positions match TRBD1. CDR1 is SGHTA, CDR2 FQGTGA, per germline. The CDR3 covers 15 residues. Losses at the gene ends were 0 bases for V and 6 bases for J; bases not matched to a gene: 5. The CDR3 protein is CASSLTLGQGNGYTF. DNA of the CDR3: TGTGCCAGCAGCTTAACCCTAGGACAGGGGAATGGCTACACCTTC.

The DNA for the CDR3 is TGTGCCAGCTCACCAGGGACTGCATACGAGCAGTACTTC. This sequence encodes CASSPGTAYEQYF. The chain links TRBV18 to TRBJ2-7, with a tentative D call TRBD2 (6 bases). The CDR3 runs 13 residues. Trimming stripped 2 bases from V and 4 bases from J, with 9 bases between. Germline V gives CDR1 KGHSH, CDR2 LQKENI.

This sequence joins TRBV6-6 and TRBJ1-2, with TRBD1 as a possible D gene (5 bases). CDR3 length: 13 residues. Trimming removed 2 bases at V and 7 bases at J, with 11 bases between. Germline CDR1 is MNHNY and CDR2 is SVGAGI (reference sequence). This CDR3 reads CASSYPFRAGYTF. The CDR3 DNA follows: TGTGCCAGCAGTTACCCCTTCAGGGCTGGCTACACCTTC.

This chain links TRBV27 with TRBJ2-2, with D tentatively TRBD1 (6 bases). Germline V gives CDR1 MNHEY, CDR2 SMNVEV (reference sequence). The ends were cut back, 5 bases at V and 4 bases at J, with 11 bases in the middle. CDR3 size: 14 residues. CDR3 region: CASSPGTFTGELFF. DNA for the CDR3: TGTGCCAGCAGTCCCGGGACATTCACCGGGGAGCTGTTTTTT.

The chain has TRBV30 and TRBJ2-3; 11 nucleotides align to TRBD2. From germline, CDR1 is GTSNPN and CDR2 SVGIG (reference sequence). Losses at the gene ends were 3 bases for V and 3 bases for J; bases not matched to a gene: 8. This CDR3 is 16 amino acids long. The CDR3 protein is CAWSAGTSGKTDTQYF. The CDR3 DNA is TGTGCCTGGAGCGCCGGGACTAGCGGAAAGACAGATACGCAGTATTTT. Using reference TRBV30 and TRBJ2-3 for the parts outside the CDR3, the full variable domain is SQTIHQWPATLVQPVGSPLSLECTVEGTSNPNLYWYRQAAGRGLQLLFYSVGIGQISSEVPQNLSASRPQDRQFILSSKKLLLSDSGFYLCAWSAGTSGKTDTQYFGPGTRLTVL.

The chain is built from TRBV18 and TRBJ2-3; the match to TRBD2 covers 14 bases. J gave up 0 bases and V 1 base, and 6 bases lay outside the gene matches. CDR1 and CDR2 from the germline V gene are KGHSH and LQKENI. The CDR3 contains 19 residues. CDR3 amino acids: CASSPRGLAGDLSTDTQYF. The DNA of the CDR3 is TGTGCCAGCTCACCACGGGGACTAGCGGGGGACCTAAGCACAGATACGCAGTATTTT.

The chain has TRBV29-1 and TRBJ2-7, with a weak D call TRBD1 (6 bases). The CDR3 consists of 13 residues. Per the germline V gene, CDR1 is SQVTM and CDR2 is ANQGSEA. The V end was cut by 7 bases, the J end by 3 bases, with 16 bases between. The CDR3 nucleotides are TGCAGCGCAGAGGGCAGGGGAGACTACGAGCAGTACTTC. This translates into CSAEGRGDYEQYF.